Given below is one T cell receptor (beta chain) in context. Trimming took 2 bases from V and 3 from J, leaving 7 bases between them. Germline assignment: CDR1 SGHTA and CDR2 FQGNSA. The CDR3 contains 13 residues. The data belong to a study of T cell responses to AZD1222 COVID-19 vaccine. Recipients boosted at about 4 weeks or about 12 weeks are pooled. Sequencing was performed with immunoSEQ multiplex PCR; in TCRdb, only in-frame clones are kept and a portion is missing. The sample includes more than 95,000 clones, 88% of them seen just once. Here the sequenced sample was peripheral blood, taken 28 days after the second AZD1222 dose. The sequence derives from an adult who received the AZD1222 COVID-19 vaccine. The V and J genes are TRBV7-2 and TRBJ1-2; D is uncertain. The CDR3 DNA reads TGTGCCAGCAGCTTAAAGCGCTACTATGGCTACACCTTC. It encodes CASSLKRYYGYTF.